This T cell receptor beta chain was recovered during a study of T cell repertoires in cytomegalovirus infection. TCRdb reanalysed the reads using MiXCR and keeps one entry per CDR3 protein. The profile shows under 200,000 distinct CDR3 sequences, roughly 9.8% of them singletons. This clonotype was counted between two and nine times. This sequence was found in a human donor in good health (CMV status not recorded). Some clones in this sample may be carry-over from other donors' samples. The sample was PBMCs.

The CDR3 is CASSLRGRQQYF. CDR3 DNA: TGTGCCAGCAGCCTGAGGGGACGGCAGCAGTATTTT. J is TRBJ2-3 and V is TRBV27; possibly TRBD1 or TRBD2 for D (5 bases each). The V end was cut by 6 bases, the J end by 11 bases, with 15 bases between. CDR3 length: 12 residues. From germline, CDR1 is MNHEY and CDR2 SMNVEV (reference sequence).